The rows below give T cell receptor beta chains drawn from one sample of a study of blood T cell repertoires in COVID-19. TCRdb's copy holds only in-frame clones and misses some; the assay was immunoSEQ multiplex PCR. The sample carries roughly 250,000 clones, more than 70% recorded once. What was sequenced was peripheral blood. The receptors were gathered from a woman between 40 and 50 years old who had recovered from COVID-19. Both conserved end residues are part of each CDR3. The D gene is left open where the match is weak. Where a row states a size, it is once, few, many or the class of an expanded clone; other rows omit it.

j_gene | v_gene | d_gene | len | abundance | CDR3nt | CDR3aa
TRBJ1-4 | TRBV6-5 | TRBD1 | 14 | - | TGTGCCAGCAGTTCCCCGGGACAGCGGGAAAAACTGTTTTTT | CASSSPGQREKLFF
TRBJ1-5 | TRBV19 | - | 15 | - | TGTGCCAGTAGGGCAGGTGAAACTAGCAATCAGCCCCAGCATTTT | CASRAGETSNQPQHF
TRBJ2-2 | TRBV7-2 | TRBD1 | 15 | - | TGTGCCAGCAGCTCCGGACAGGGTCACACCGGGGAGCTGTTTTTT | CASSSGQGHTGELFF
TRBJ1-1 | TRBV5-8 | TRBD1 | 15 | - | TGTGCCAGCAGCCCCTACCAGGGGGCGGGGGTTGAAGCTTTCTTT | CASSPYQGAGVEAFF
TRBJ2-1 | TRBV7-6 | - | 15 | - | TGTGCCAGCAGCTTGGGTAGCGGAACCTACAATGAGCAGTTCTTC | CASSLGSGTYNEQFF
TRBJ2-1 | TRBV18 | - | 13 | - | TGTGCCAGCTCACCAACCCGGGACATCCCGTCGCTCTTC | CASSPTRDIPSLF
TRBJ1-1 | TRBV19 | - | 14 | few | TGTGCCAGTAGTATGTGGGGCAGGAACACTGAAGCTTTCTTT | CASSMWGRNTEAFF
TRBJ1-1 | TRBV7-2 | - | 13 | - | TGTGCCAGCAGCTCGCGAGGGGGAGCTGAAGCTTTCTTT | CASSSRGGAEAFF
TRBJ2-7 | TRBV4-2 | TRBD2 | 16 | - | TGTGCCAGCAGCCAGGTTACTAGCGGGGCCAACTACGAGCAGTACTTC | CASSQVTSGANYEQYF
TRBJ2-1 | TRBV27 | TRBD2 | 16 | - | TGTGCCAGCAGTTCAATGGGACTAGCGGATGGGAATGAGCAGTTCTTC | CASSSMGLADGNEQFF
TRBJ2-7 | TRBV9 | - | 14 | - | TGTGCCAGCAGCGTAGCCCAGGGGGGCTACGAGCAGTACTTC | CASSVAQGGYEQYF
TRBJ1-4 | TRBV5-1 | - | 17 | once | TGCGCCAGCAGCCCCACCGGGGGGGCCCCAACTAATGAAAAACTGTTTTTT | CASSPTGGAPTNEKLFF
TRBJ2-5 | TRBV19 | TRBD1 | 14 | - | TGTGCCAGTAGTCACGGGACAGCCCAAGAGACCCAGTACTTC | CASSHGTAQETQYF
TRBJ1-4 | TRBV11-2 | - | 15 | - | TGTGCCAGCAGCTTAGTGGTCGAGGCATGGGAAAAACTGTTTTTT | CASSLVVEAWEKLFF
TRBJ2-5 | TRBV18 | TRBD2 | 15 | - | TGTGCCAGCTCACCACTAGCGGGAGGGGGAGAGACCCAGTACTTC | CASSPLAGGGETQYF
TRBJ1-2 | TRBV29-1 | TRBD1 | 13 | - | TGCAGCGCCCGACAGGGGGGGCTCTATGGCTACACCTTC | CSARQGGLYGYTF
TRBJ2-2 | TRBV6-2/TRBV6-3 | - | 13 | - | TGTGCCAGCAGTGCACAGGGTCCCGGGGAGCTGTTTTTT | CASSAQGPGELFF
TRBJ2-7 | TRBV19 | - | 14 | - | TGTGCCAGTAGTATAGTGGGCAGCTCCTACGAGCAGTACTTC | CASSIVGSSYEQYF
TRBJ1-2 | TRBV5-1 | - | 15 | once | TGCGCCAGCAGCCCCGGGGGGGCTCTAAACTATGGCTACACCTTC | CASSPGGALNYGYTF
TRBJ1-2 | TRBV11-3 | - | 13 | few | TGTGCCAGCAGCTTAGGGTACTGGTATGGCTACACCTTC | CASSLGYWYGYTF
TRBJ2-2 | TRBV5-6 | - | 16 | once | TGTGCCAGCAGCCCGGGGGGCGCGGGAGCCGGCGGGGAGCTGTTTTTT | CASSPGGAGAGGELFF
TRBJ1-4 | TRBV30 | - | 13 | once | TGTGCCTGGAGTTCGGGGTTTAATGAAAAACTGTTTTTT | CAWSSGFNEKLFF
TRBJ1-1 | TRBV29-1 | TRBD1 | 14 | few | TGCAGCGTACAGGGGGCGCGGGGGAACACTGAAGCTTTCTTT | CSVQGARGNTEAFF
TRBJ2-7 | TRBV20-1 | TRBD2 | 14 | - | TGCAGTGCTAGTGGCAGGCGGGGGACCTACGAGCAGTACTTC | CSASGRRGTYEQYF
TRBJ2-7 | TRBV20-1 | TRBD2 | 12 | - | TGCAGTGCTAGTGGGGGGACTATCGAGCAGTACTTC | CSASGGTIEQYF
TRBJ1-1 | TRBV4-3 | - | 14 | - | TGCGCCAGCAGCCAGACAGGCATGAACACTGAAGCTTTCTTT | CASSQTGMNTEAFF
TRBJ1-2 | TRBV18 | TRBD1 | 18 | - | TGTGCCAGCTCACCACTTTTCAACAGGGGGCTGAGTGGGGATGGCTACACCTTC | CASSPLFNRGLSGDGYTF
TRBJ2-1 | TRBV28 | - | 15 | - | TGTGCCAGCAGTTCCCCCCCCGGGAGAGGCAATGAGCAGTTCTTC | CASSSPPGRGNEQFF
TRBJ1-5 | TRBV4-2 | - | 15 | - | TGTGCCAGCAGCCAAGAAACCCAGGGTCGGCAGCCCCAGCATTTT | CASSQETQGRQPQHF
TRBJ1-1 | TRBV9 | - | 15 | - | TGTGCCAGCAGCCCCCAGGGAAAGGACGGCGCTGAAGCTTTCTTT | CASSPQGKDGAEAFF
TRBJ1-1 | TRBV19 | - | 12 | - | TGTGCCAGTAGTATGGCAGGTGGGGAAGCTTTCTTT | CASSMAGGEAFF
TRBJ2-7 | TRBV4-1 | TRBD1 | 15 | - | TGCGCCAGCAGCCAAGCGCGACAGGGGGCCTACGAGCAGTACTTC | CASSQARQGAYEQYF
TRBJ2-7 | TRBV3-1/TRBV3-2 | TRBD2 | 15 | - | TGTGCCAGCAGCCAAGGGCTAGCGGGAGTAGGTGAGCAGTACTTC | CASSQGLAGVGEQYF
TRBJ1-1 | TRBV5-1 | TRBD1 | 15 | - | TGCGCCAGCAGCTTGGTGGGACAGGGGAGGACTGAAGCTTTCTTT | CASSLVGQGRTEAFF
TRBJ1-6 | TRBV19 | - | 17 | - | TGTGCCAGTAGTTCCTACCCATCGGGCTCCTATAATTCACCCCTCCACTTT | CASSSYPSGSYNSPLHF
TRBJ1-3 | TRBV7-9 | TRBD1 | 16 | - | TGTGCCAGCAGCTTCCAACAGGGGGTCGCTGGAAACACCATATATTTT | CASSFQQGVAGNTIYF
TRBJ1-1 | TRBV27 | - | 16 | - | TGTGCCAGCAGCCGGGGGGCTGAAGGGGTGGGGACTGAAGCTTTCTTT | CASSRGAEGVGTEAFF
TRBJ2-1 | TRBV5-5 | - | 16 | - | TGTGCCAGCAGCTTAGGGCAGGTTGGGGCACACAATGAGCAGTTCTTC | CASSLGQVGAHNEQFF
TRBJ1-6 | TRBV6-5 | - | 14 | - | TGTGCCAGCAGTTACAGGGCGGGCAATTCACCCCTCCACTTT | CASSYRAGNSPLHF
TRBJ1-3 | TRBV12-3/TRBV12-4 | - | 13 | - | TGTGCCGGGAGGAGGGGAGGGGGAAACACCATATATTTT | CAGRRGGGNTIYF
TRBJ2-6 | TRBV7-9 | - | 17 | - | TGTGCCAGCAGCCCCTCAATGTCCGGGGTTGGGGCCAACGTCCTGACTTTC | CASSPSMSGVGANVLTF
TRBJ1-3 | TRBV5-6 | - | 18 | - | TGTGCCAGCAGCCCCCGGATGGGTGCGGGTCGAGCTGGAAACACCATATATTTT | CASSPRMGAGRAGNTIYF
TRBJ2-5 | TRBV30 | TRBD1 | 15 | - | TGTGCCTGGAGTGTCGGGGACAGGGTTTTAGAGACCCAGTACTTC | CAWSVGDRVLETQYF
TRBJ2-1 | TRBV5-1 | - | 12 | - | TGCGCCAGCAGCCTGCCCGGCGGTGAGCAGTTCTTC | CASSLPGGEQFF
TRBJ1-2 | TRBV3-1/TRBV3-2 | TRBD1 | 15 | - | TGTGCCAGCAGCCCAGAGGACAGGCCCTATTCGGGCTACACCTTC | CASSPEDRPYSGYTF
TRBJ2-1 | TRBV4-3 | - | 16 | - | TGCGCCAGCAGCCACTGGGAAGGAGGCCGGGGCAATGAGCAGTTCTTC | CASSHWEGGRGNEQFF
TRBJ1-4 | TRBV30 | - | 14 | - | TGTGCCTGGAGTCGGGGGGCAACTAATGAAAAACTGTTTTTT | CAWSRGATNEKLFF
TRBJ2-5 | TRBV10-3 | - | 12 | - | TGTGCCATCGGCCGGGTACAAGAGACCCAGTACTTC | CAIGRVQETQYF
TRBJ2-1 | TRBV10-2 | - | 15 | once | TGCGCCAGCAGTGAAGGGGCGGTTTCCTACAATGAGCAGTTCTTC | CASSEGAVSYNEQFF
TRBJ2-1 | TRBV5-8 | - | 11 | - | TGTGCCAGCAGCTTGGGGCATGAGCAGTTCTTC | CASSLGHEQFF
TRBJ1-2 | TRBV6-5 | - | 14 | - | TGTGCCAGCATCGGGCAGGGAAGGGCCTATGGCTACACCTTC | CASIGQGRAYGYTF
TRBJ2-2 | TRBV7-2 | TRBD2 | 18 | - | TGTGCCAGCAGCTTAGGTGGACTAGCGGGAGGGGGGACCGGGGAGCTGTTTTTT | CASSLGGLAGGGTGELFF
TRBJ1-1 | TRBV4-3 | - | 13 | - | TGCGCCAGCAGCCAGTGGAGGGGTCTAGAAGCTTTCTTT | CASSQWRGLEAFF
TRBJ1-3 | TRBV24-1 | - | 13 | - | TGTGCCACCAGTGCCACAGGTGGAAACACCATATATTTT | CATSATGGNTIYF
TRBJ1-6 | TRBV2 | - | 15 | - | TGTGCCAGCAGTGACCCGGGTGGGGGAGGCTCACCCCTCCACTTT | CASSDPGGGGSPLHF
TRBJ1-5 | TRBV5-1 | - | 17 | - | TGCGCCAGCAGCTTGGACGGGACCGTTGGGAGGAATCAGCCCCAGCATTTT | CASSLDGTVGRNQPQHF
TRBJ1-1 | TRBV6-1 | - | 14 | - | TGTGCCAGCAGTGAAGGGGGGCAGACCGCTGAAGCTTTCTTT | CASSEGGQTAEAFF